In its sample, the clone carrying this T cell receptor beta chain was seen a few times. Its antigen is undetermined. This sample is part of a study of vaccination effects on CD4 cells after COVID-19. General study findings and limits: Small numbers of convalescent patients limited the study. It also lacked early post-infection timepoints. Marked clonal contraction was seen in infection- and vaccine-induced clones late after vaccination.

Antigen-specific CD4+ T cells expanded by the ViraFEST assay with viral peptide pools were then sequenced. After more than 9 days in culture, the CD4+ T cells were isolated. Testing of the vaccine recipients showed negative nucleocapsid antibodies and no prior SARS-CoV-2 infection. In the cultures, half the medium was exchanged for IL-2 medium on days 3 and 7. Assay used: immunoSEQ multiplex PCR; TCRdb lists only in-frame clones, some missing. Among tens of thousands of clones listed, under 85% were seen once. The CDR3 spans 16 residues. CDR1 is KGHDR and CDR2 is SFDVKD in the germline V gene. Trimming cost V 4 bases and J 5 bases; bases outside gene matches: 7.

This sequence originates from a human donor who received a COVID-19 vaccine. This specimen consisted of CD4+ T cells from PBMCs cultured with HCoV-NL63 spike peptides, obtained before COVID-19 vaccination. The gene calls are TRBV24-1 and TRBJ2-5; 12 nucleotides align to TRBD1. The CDR3 DNA reads as TGTGCCACCAGTGAACCGGGACAGGGGGCCCCGGAGACCCAGTACTTC. Protein product: CATSEPGQGAPETQYF.